One and the same sample provided the 24 T cell receptor beta chains below, sequenced in a study of graft-versus-host responses after intestinal transplantation. These receptors are not linked to any known antigen. Profiled with immunoSEQ multiplex PCR; TCRdb holds only in-frame clones, not every one. The sample holds some 90,000 clones, about four fifths seen once. Sequencing was performed on unstimulated CD4+ T cells sorted from spleen or lymph node cells, taken before intestinal transplant. The receptors derive from a human donor who received an intestinal transplant.

The V and J genes are TRBV7-8 and TRBJ2-1, with TRBD2 matching over 8 bases. V lost 1 base to trimming and J lost 15 bases; unmatched junction nucleotides: 8. This CDR3 has 13 amino acids. Germline values: CDR1 SGHVS, CDR2 FQNEAQ. CDR3 sequence reads: CASSLDTGTRRFF. CDR3 nucleotides: TGTGCCAGCAGCTTAGATACCGGGACTAGGAGGTTCTTC.

This clone has more than one count but fewer than ten. The V and J genes are TRBV6-5 and TRBJ2-7; 8 bases line up with TRBD1. Germline V gene sequence: CDR1 MNHEY, CDR2 SVGAGI. The CDR3 is 14 residues long. V lost 5 bases, J lost 2 bases, and 5 bases stayed unmatched. The CDR3 DNA reads TGTGCCAGCAGTCTCCGGACAGGGCCCTACGAGCAGTACTTC. The encoded protein is CASSLRTGPYEQYF.

This clone was observed once. The junction shows a germline mismatch at one end, possibly a read error. The rearrangement joins TRBV2 to TRBJ2-6, with TRBD1 identical over 7 bases. This CDR3 contains 15 residues. CDR1 is SNHLY, CDR2 FYNNEI, per germline. CDR3 residues: CASRGTGVGANVPTF. For the CDR3, the DNA is TGTGCCAGCAGGGGAACAGGGGTCGGGGCCAACGTCCCGACTTTC.

In this sample, this clone turned up a few times. The chain carries TRBV5-1 and TRBJ1-4, with 9 bases lining up with TRBD1. The CDR3 covers 15 residues. V shed 1 base and J 11 bases; nucleotides not matched to a gene: 9. The germline CDR1 and CDR2 sequences are SGHRS and YFSETQ. The CDR3 DNA sequence: TGCGCCAGCAGCTTGCAGACAGGGGGAAGGGATAAACTGTTTTTT. Amino acids: CASSLQTGGRDKLFF.

The chain carries TRBV28 and TRBJ1-2; D perhaps matches TRBD1 (6 bases). Trimming stripped 6 bases from V and 4 bases from J, with 18 bases between. CDR1 is MDHEN and CDR2 is SYDVKM in the germline V gene. The CDR3 has 15 amino acids. The CDR3 reads CASSFPGHPFYGYTF. In DNA, the CDR3 is TGTGCCAGCAGCTTCCCGGGACACCCATTCTATGGCTACACCTTC.

V usage is TRBV10-3 and J usage is TRBJ2-7; the match to TRBD2 covers 11 bases. Unmatched junction bases numbered 9, after V lost 4 bases and J lost 4 bases. The CDR3 has 16 amino acids. Germline CDR1 ENHRY, CDR2 SYGVKD. The CDR3 DNA sequence: TGTGCCATCAGTGCTACTAGCGGGAGAAGAGTTTACGAGCAGTACTTC. This translates into CAISATSGRRVYEQYF.

To note about this clone: A junction end diverges from the germline sequence, so it may reflect a read error. This chain connects TRBV5-1 to TRBJ2-5; D might be TRBD2 (5 bases). In germline, CDR1 is SGHRS, CDR2 YFSETQ. This CDR3 region has 12 residues. The CDR3 DNA follows: TGCGCCAGCAGCCCGGGGTGGGAGACGCAGTACTTC. This codes for CASSPGWETQYF.

The chain employs TRBV5-1 and TRBJ2-6, with D unresolved. Germline V gene data show CDR1 as SGHRS and CDR2 as YFSETQ. The V and J ends lost 3 bases and 4 bases respectively, with 8 bases between them. The CDR3 totals 14 residues. CDR3 DNA: TGCGCCAGCAGCTATACGACAGGGGCCAACGTCCTGACTTTC. Protein: CASSYTTGANVLTF. The full variable domain, in which reference TRBV5-1 and TRBJ2-6 provide the parts outside the CDR3, is KAGVTQTPRYLIKTRGQQVTLSCSPISGHRSVSWYQQTPGQGLQFLFEYFSETQRNKGNFPGRFSGRQFSNSRSEMNVSTLELGDSALYLCASSYTTGANVLTFGAGSRLTVL.

The V call is TRBV13, the J call TRBJ2-7; no clear D gene. Germline V gene lookup returns CDR1 PRHDT and CDR2 FYEKMQ (reference sequence). The CDR3 consists of 15 residues. V lost 5 bases to trimming and J lost 0 bases, with 14 bases between them. The CDR3 DNA is TGTGCCAGCAGCCTCCTAGTTGCCAGCTCCTACGAGCAGTACTTC. Translated: CASSLLVASSYEQYF.

V gene TRBV18 combines with J gene TRBJ2-1; 10 nucleotides agree with TRBD2. The CDR3 totals 15 residues. The germline CDR1 and CDR2 sequences are KGHSH and LQKENI. Trimming took 2 bases from V and 6 from J; bases not matched to a gene: 4. For the CDR3, the DNA is TGTGCCAGCTCACCAGGAGCGGGGGGGCCCAATGAGCAGTTCTTC. Protein sequence: CASSPGAGGPNEQFF. Drawing the rest from reference TRBV18 and TRBJ2-1, the complete variable domain is NAGVMQNPRHLVRRRGQEARLRCSPMKGHSHVYWYRQLPEEGLKFMVYLQKENIIDESGMPKERFSAEFPKEGPSILRIQQVVRGDSAAYFCASSPGAGGPNEQFFGPGTRLTVL.

CDR3 in amino acids: CASSARTDSGNTIYF. The CDR3 nucleotides read TGTGCCAGCAGCGCAAGGACAGACTCTGGAAACACCATATATTTT. The chain combines TRBV9 with TRBJ1-3; weak D call: TRBD1 (6 bases). CDR3 size: 15 residues. CDR1 SGDLS and CDR2 YYNGEE come from the germline V gene. V was cut by 3 bases and J by 0 bases, with 10 bases left in between. The whole variable domain, filled in from reference TRBV9 and TRBJ1-3, reads DSGVTQTPKHLITATGQRVTLRCSPRSGDLSVYWYQQSLDQGLQFLIQYYNGEERAKGNILERFSAQQFPDLHSELNLSSLELGDSALYFCASSARTDSGNTIYFGEGSWLTVV.

CDR3 nucleotide sequence: TGTGCCAGCAGAGAACTAGCGGGGGGGCCTGGAACGCAGTATTTT. Translation: CASRELAGGPGTQYF. The chain joins TRBV28 to TRBJ2-3, with 13 bases lining up with TRBD2. The CDR3 covers 15 residues. Germline V gene sequence: CDR1 MDHEN, CDR2 SYDVKM. Trimming at V came to 6 bases and at J to 9 bases, leaving 9 bases not matched to a gene.

This clone was counted a few times. Other DNA sequences from this sample encode an identical CDR3 as well. The chain uses TRBV6-6 and TRBJ1-6, with TRBD1 matching over 8 bases. V lost 5 bases, J lost 0 bases, and 3 bases stayed unmatched. The CDR3 totals 16 residues. Germline CDR1 MNHNY, CDR2 SVGAGI (reference sequence). CDR3 in DNA: TGTGCCAGCAGTCGGGACAGGAGCTCCTATAATTCACCCCTCCACTTT. Its translation is CASSRDRSSYNSPLHF.

The V gene is TRBV19, the J gene TRBJ1-2, with D perhaps TRBD1 (5 bases). Between the trimmed V and J ends, which lost 2 bases and 14 bases, there was a span of 21 bases. CDR1 is LNHDA, CDR2 SQIVND, per germline (reference sequence). The CDR3 runs to 14 residues. CDR3 DNA: TGTGCCAGTAGTATACGGGACGGCCTCACGGGGGGGACCTTC. Residues: CASSIRDGLTGGTF.

V usage is TRBV19 and J usage is TRBJ2-5; 10 bases line up with TRBD2. Per germline, CDR1 LNHDA and CDR2 SQIVND (reference sequence). With V trimmed by 7 bases and J by 5 bases, 13 bases remained unmatched. This CDR3 spans 16 amino acids. The CDR3 here is CASTPGAGGPRETQYF. The DNA of the CDR3 is TGTGCCAGTACCCCCGGAGCGGGGGGGCCGAGGGAGACCCAGTACTTC.

The chain is built from TRBV14 and TRBJ2-1; D perhaps matches TRBD1 (5 bases). The CDR3 totals 13 residues. Looked up from germline, CDR1 is SGHDN and CDR2 is FVKESK. The ends were cut back, 5 bases at V and 2 bases at J, with 7 bases in the middle. CDR3 nucleotides: TGTGCCAGCAGCTGGGGCGCCTACAATGAGCAGTTCTTC. Translating it yields CASSWGAYNEQFF.

This clone was recorded only once. The chain uses TRBV7-8 and TRBJ2-1, with 9 bases aligning to TRBD2. CDR3 size: 16 residues. The germline V gene has CDR1 SGHVS and CDR2 FQNEAQ. V shed 5 bases, J shed 6 bases, and the junction held 11 bases outside the gene matches. The CDR3 DNA sequence: TGTGCCAGCAGCCGATCCTCGGCGGGAGGGCCCAATGAGCAGTTCTTC. Translating it yields CASSRSSAGGPNEQFF.

This clone occurred many times. This sequence joins TRBV5-4 and TRBJ2-7; D not certain. V lost 4 bases and J 1 base, leaving 9 bases between the germline ends. The CDR3 has 13 residues. Germline loops: CDR1 SGHNT, CDR2 YYREEE (reference sequence). The CDR3 spells CASSTARSYEQYF. The DNA of the CDR3 is TGTGCCAGCAGCACAGCCCGGTCCTACGAGCAGTACTTC.

The V gene is TRBV4-1, the J gene TRBJ1-3; TRBD1 agrees at 12 bases. Germline-derived CDR1 and CDR2 are MGHRA and YSYEKL. This CDR3 is built from 18 residues. The V and J ends lost 0 bases and 7 bases, in that order; junction bases with no gene match: 10. CDR3 in amino acids: CASSQDVGTGGYRNTIYF. As DNA, the CDR3 is TGCGCCAGCAGCCAAGATGTCGGGACAGGGGGCTATCGGAACACCATATATTTT.

This chain joins TRBV2 and TRBJ1-2; 7 bases line up with TRBD1. V lost 6 bases and J lost 6; bases outside the gene matches: 4. CDR3 length: 12 residues. The V gene's germline CDR1 is SNHLY and CDR2 FYNNEI. Here the CDR3 reads CASRETGHGYTF. The CDR3 DNA follows: TGTGCCAGCAGAGAGACAGGGCATGGCTACACCTTC.

This clone was counted once. The chain couples TRBV5-1 to TRBJ2-1; 8 nucleotides line up with TRBD2. Trimming removed 6 bases from V and 4 bases from J; junction bases left unmatched: 9. Germline assignment: CDR1 SGHRS and CDR2 YFSETQ. The CDR3 totals 15 residues. The CDR3 region is CASTGGGSLYNEQFF. In nucleotides, the CDR3 is TGCGCCAGCACCGGGGGGGGTTCCCTTTACAATGAGCAGTTCTTC.

V usage is TRBV23-1 and J usage is TRBJ2-1; 8 nucleotides line up with TRBD1. TRBV23-1 is designated an ORF whose function remains uncertain. The CDR3 is 17 residues long. Trimming took 1 base from V and 3 from J; bases not matched to a gene: 8. The CDR3 region has the DNA TGCGCCAGCAGTCAATTGACGGACAGGGTCTTCTACAATGAGCAGTTCTTC. This encodes CASSQLTDRVFYNEQFF.

This chain joins TRBV28 and TRBJ2-7; D may be TRBD2 (7 bases). Germline V gene sequence: CDR1 MDHEN, CDR2 SYDVKM. There are 13 residues in the CDR3. V was shortened by 4 bases and J by 4 bases, with 11 bases between the two germline ends. CDR3 sequence (DNA): TGTGCCAGCAGTTGGGGGGGCATTTACGAGCAGTACTTC. It codes for CASSWGGIYEQYF.

The V call is TRBV9, the J call TRBJ2-1; 10 nucleotides line up with TRBD1. The J segment lost 6 bases and the V segment lost 0 bases, leaving 6 bases of the junction unmatched. Germline V gives CDR1 SGDLS, CDR2 YYNGEE. CDR3 size: 16 residues. CDR3: CASSVAGGQGPNEQFF. The CDR3 coding sequence is TGTGCCAGCAGCGTAGCGGGGGGACAGGGGCCCAATGAGCAGTTCTTC.